This T cell receptor (beta chain) was sequenced in a study of beta chain features in type 1 diabetes. Study conclusions and caveats: Within patients, naive, central memory and Treg TCRB repertoires seemed more similar than within healthy donors. Shorter templates might be favored by PCR, equally in patients and controls.

The J segment lost 4 bases and the V segment lost 6 bases, leaving 11 bases of the junction unmatched. This CDR3 contains 16 residues. Germline-derived CDR1 and CDR2 are SNHLY and FYNNEI. The whole isolated RNA underwent reverse transcription, so sequencing captured expressed TCRB transcripts. TCRdb's copy holds only in-frame clones and misses some; the assay was immunoSEQ multiplex PCR. The table records roughly 500,000 clones, around 30% of them present only once. Sorting based on CD45RO/CCR7/CD25/CD127/CD95/CD27 separated CD4+ naive, central memory, regulatory and stem cell-like memory cells. On this clone: Its antigen is currently unknown.

What was sequenced was naive CD4+ T cells from blood. The clonotype comes from a man aged 18 to 29 in good health. V and J are TRBV2 and TRBJ2-1, with TRBD2 matching over 8 bases. The CDR3 bases are TGTGCCAGCAGACTACTAGCGGCGTCAGGGTACAATGAGCAGTTCTTC. Its translation is CASRLLAASGYNEQFF.